This entry lists 22 T cell receptor beta chains sequenced from one sample in a study of cytomegalovirus exposure and HLA in healthy donors. PCR used 60 Vbeta primers and 13 Jbeta primers. TCRdb's copy holds only in-frame clones and misses some; the assay was immunoSEQ multiplex PCR. This table holds some 110,000 clones, around 81% found once. Material for sequencing was PBMCs. The receptors shown here come from a woman aged 30 to 39 in good health and CMV-seronegative.

This clone was counted only a few times. The same CDR3 arises from other DNA sequences in this sample as well. The chain recombines TRBV9 with TRBJ1-5, with D possibly being TRBD1 (5 bases). There are 13 residues in the CDR3. V lost 2 bases and J lost 6, with 9 bases in between. CDR1 and CDR2 from the germline V gene are SGDLS and YYNGEE. In DNA form, the CDR3 reads TGTGCCAGCAGCGTGGGGGGGAGTCAGCCCCAGCATTTT. Protein: CASSVGGSQPQHF.

CDR3 sequence: CASSLPRTGGGEKLFF. Here the CDR3 DNA reads TGTGCCAGCAGCTTACCCAGGACAGGAGGGGGTGAAAAACTGTTTTTT. The V and J genes are TRBV7-9 and TRBJ1-4; 7 bases are shared with TRBD1. The trim removed 2 bases at V and 7 bases at J, leaving 10 bases unmatched. CDR1 and CDR2 from the germline V gene are SEHNR and FQNEAQ (reference sequence). The CDR3 length is 16 residues.

The chain couples TRBV10-2 to TRBJ2-1; the match to TRBD2 covers 15 bases. CDR3 length: 16 amino acids. V dropped 6 bases and J dropped 2; count of bases not matched to a gene: 2. Looked up from germline, CDR1 is WSHSY and CDR2 is SAAADI. DNA for the CDR3: TGCGCCAGCAGGGGACTAGCGGGAGGCCCCTACAATGAGCAGTTCTTC. Its translation: CASRGLAGGPYNEQFF.

The gene calls are TRBV2 and TRBJ2-7, with a possible D match to TRBD1 (6 bases). The CDR3 loop spans 11 amino acids. V was clipped by 11 bases and J by 6 bases, with 14 bases between them. The V gene's germline CDR1 is SNHLY and CDR2 FYNNEI. Here the CDR3 reads CAFNQGSEQYF. The CDR3 DNA sequence: TGTGCCTTTAACCAGGGGTCCGAGCAGTACTTC.

The chain is built from TRBV7-3 and TRBJ2-1, with 11 bases lining up with TRBD1. The V gene's germline CDR1 is SGHTA and CDR2 FQGTGA. The CDR3 sequence is 14 residues long. V shed 5 bases and J 9 bases; nucleotides not matched to a gene: 6. CDR3 sequence reads: CASSPGQGAVEQFF. CDR3 nucleotide sequence: TGTGCCAGCAGCCCAGGACAGGGGGCGGTTGAGCAGTTCTTC.

This sequence joins TRBV4-1 and TRBJ2-3; 8 nucleotides align to TRBD1. CDR3 size: 15 residues. V was clipped by 4 bases and J by 4 bases; unmatched bases: 7. Germline values: CDR1 MGHRA, CDR2 YSYEKL. CDR3 DNA: TGCGCCAGCAGCCCCGTGGGACAGGCGGCAGATACGCAGTATTTT. The encoded protein is CASSPVGQAADTQYF.

This rearrangement joins TRBV7-3 to TRBJ2-2; TRBD1 matches 7 bases. Germline V CDR1 and CDR2: SGHTA, FQGTGA. The CDR3 is 14 amino acids. Trimming removed 5 bases from V and 6 bases from J; junction bases left unmatched: 6. As DNA, the CDR3 is TGTGCCAGCAGCCCGCCGACAGGGTCCGGGGAGCTGTTTTTT. It encodes CASSPPTGSGELFF. The full variable domain, with the rest looked up from reference TRBV7-3 and TRBJ2-2, is GAGVSQTPSNKVTEKGKYVELRCDPISGHTALYWYRQSLGQGPEFLIYFQGTGAADDSGLPNDRFFAVRPEGSVSTLKIQRTERGDSAVYLCASSPPTGSGELFFGEGSRLTVL.

This chain links TRBV10-1 with TRBJ2-1; tentatively, D is TRBD1 (5 bases). The CDR3 is made up of 13 amino acids. The V gene's germline CDR1 is WNHNN and CDR2 SYGVQD (reference sequence). The V and J ends lost 6 bases and 4 bases respectively, with 10 bases between them. CDR3 bases: TGCGCCAGCAGCGCCGACAGTTACAATGAGCAGTTCTTC. Residues: CASSADSYNEQFF.

The rearrangement links TRBV5-6 to TRBJ2-5; D unclear. CDR3 size: 13 residues. The germline V gene has CDR1 SGHDT and CDR2 YYEEEE. The germline V and J ends were trimmed by 0 bases and 3 bases, with 6 bases remaining between them. CDR3 in DNA: TGTGCCAGCAGCTTGGTGGCAGAAGAGACCCAGTACTTC. This gives the protein CASSLVAEETQYF.

The chain couples TRBV6-5 to TRBJ2-7; possibly TRBD1 for D (5 bases). Deletions cut 7 bases from V and 4 bases from J, with 14 bases between. The CDR3 extends over 13 amino acids. The germline V gene has CDR1 MNHEY and CDR2 SVGAGI. The CDR3 loop reads CASTPAGSYEQYF. CDR3 nucleotides: TGTGCCAGCACTCCGGCAGGGTCGTACGAGCAGTACTTC.

This clone was seen more than once but under ten times. V gene TRBV5-5 combines with J gene TRBJ2-6; 9 bases map to TRBD1. There are 17 residues in the CDR3. Germline-derived CDR1 and CDR2 are SGHKS and YYEKEE (reference sequence). Trimming took 5 bases from V and 0 from J; bases not matched to a gene: 6. The CDR3 DNA follows: TGTGCCAGCAGTCCACAGGGGGCTTACTCTGGGGCCAACGTCCTGACTTTC. Amino acid sequence: CASSPQGAYSGANVLTF.

The J gene is TRBJ2-5, the V gene TRBV5-4; D is ambiguous. The CDR3 contains 16 residues. CDR1 is SGHNT and CDR2 is YYREEE in the germline V gene (reference sequence). V gave up 0 bases and J gave up 3 bases, with 15 bases separating them. CDR3 sequence (DNA): TGTGCCAGCAGCTTGGATCTAGGTGGTATTGAAGAGACCCAGTACTTC. Amino acids: CASSLDLGGIEETQYF.

The gene calls are TRBV15 and TRBJ2-1; 7 nucleotides align to TRBD2. This CDR3 has 14 residues. Germline V gene data show CDR1 as LNHNV and CDR2 as YYDKDF (reference sequence). J was trimmed by 6 bases and V by 0 bases; bases with no gene match: 2. CDR3 sequence reads: CATSRDAGVNEQFF. Here the CDR3 DNA reads TGTGCCACCAGCAGAGATGCGGGGGTCAATGAGCAGTTCTTC.

This clone was seen just once. The chain links TRBV11-2 to TRBJ2-4; D is possibly TRBD2 (6 bases). Germline CDR1 reads SGHAT; CDR2 reads FQNNGV. The CDR3 contains 16 residues. Trimming left V 3 bases short and J 0 bases short, with 12 bases between. In DNA form, the CDR3 reads TGTGCCAGCAGCTTGGTGGGGGGTCTAGCCAAAAACATTCAGTACTTC. This sequence encodes CASSLVGGLAKNIQYF.

The J gene is TRBJ1-1, the V gene TRBV5-1, with a possible D match to TRBD1 (6 bases). The length of the CDR3 is 17 residues. V gave up 0 bases and J gave up 0 bases, with 15 bases separating them. Germline CDR1 is SGHRS and CDR2 is YFSETQ. The CDR3 here is CASSLAQGLGMNTEAFF. The CDR3 coding sequence is TGCGCCAGCAGCTTGGCACAGGGTTTAGGGATGAACACTGAAGCTTTCTTT.

V usage is TRBV4-1 and J usage is TRBJ2-2; the D gene is possibly TRBD1 (6 bases). Germline V lookup: CDR1 MGHRA, CDR2 YSYEKL. Trimming shortened V by 1 base and J by 7 bases, and 19 bases separated the two germline ends. The CDR3 extends over 17 amino acids. The CDR3 nucleotides are TGCGCCAGCAGCCAAGGGGGTGCGCCCATAGGGGGCGGGGAGCTGTTTTTT. This encodes CASSQGGAPIGGGELFF.

The J gene is TRBJ1-2, the V gene TRBV7-2; D gene uncertain. CDR1 and CDR2 (germline): SGHTA, FQGNSA. Trimming removed 4 bases at V and 6 bases at J, with 6 bases between. The CDR3 totals 11 residues. The CDR3 protein is CASSSPDGYTF. The CDR3, as DNA: TGTGCCAGCAGCTCACCAGATGGCTACACCTTC.

This CDR3 is CASRRGVRETQYF. The CDR3 DNA is TGTGCCAGCCGACGGGGGGTCAGGGAGACCCAGTACTTC. The genes are TRBV6-5 and TRBJ2-5; TRBD2 matches at 7 bases. This CDR3 contains 13 residues. CDR1 and CDR2 (germline): MNHEY, SVGAGI. After removal of 8 bases from V and 5 bases from J, the junction contained 8 bases not matched to a gene.

The V call is TRBV6-1, the J call TRBJ1-1, with 8 bases lining up with TRBD1. From germline, CDR1 is MNHNS and CDR2 SASEGT. CDR3 length: 14 residues. Unmatched junction bases numbered 5, after V lost 7 bases and J lost 1 base. DNA of the CDR3: TGTGCCAGCAAGGGCACAGGGGGGAACACTGAAGCTTTCTTT. This encodes CASKGTGGNTEAFF.

The V and J genes are TRBV6-1 and TRBJ2-7; D possibly corresponds to TRBD2 (6 bases). CDR3 length equals 14 residues. Trimming left V 1 base short and J 6 bases short, with 13 bases between. Germline-derived CDR1 and CDR2 are MNHNS and SASEGT. The CDR3 DNA is TGTGCCAGCAGTGAAGGGGGACTGGTCCGCGAGCAGTACTTC. Its translation is CASSEGGLVREQYF.

The chain recombines TRBV28 with TRBJ2-7; 8 bases match TRBD2. The germline gives CDR1 MDHEN, CDR2 SYDVKM. This CDR3 contains 14 residues. Losses at the gene ends were 8 bases for V and 0 bases for J; bases not matched to a gene: 6. The CDR3 spells CASGELAGSYEQYF. The CDR3 coding sequence is TGTGCCAGCGGTGAGCTAGCGGGCTCCTACGAGCAGTACTTC.

This clone was seen only once. The chain carries TRBV29-1 and TRBJ2-3; D perhaps matches TRBD1 (6 bases). Trimming shortened V by 7 bases and J by 2 bases, and 16 bases separated the two germline ends. Germline CDR1 reads SQVTM; CDR2 reads ANQGSEA. The CDR3 has 14 residues. This CDR3 is CSAERGQNTDTQYF. For the CDR3, the DNA is TGCAGCGCCGAACGCGGACAGAACACAGATACGCAGTATTTT.